Listed here are 19 T cell receptor beta chains from one sample, sequenced in a study of vaccination and CD4 T cells after COVID-19. Cultured CD4+ T cell DNA underwent sequencing with the Oncomine TCR Beta short-read assay. TCRdb used MiXCR to reprocess the PCR reads, holding one entry per CDR3 protein. Here the sample spans about 16,000 distinct CDR3 sequences, less than 75% being singletons. Antigens of these TCRs are unknown. Noted treatment: approximately nine-day PBMC culture with coronavirus spike peptide pools or control peptides (ViraFEST assay). Sequenced sample: CD4+ T cells from blood, cultured in vitro. The origin of the receptors is a human donor who had recovered from COVID-19.

This rearrangement joins TRBV28 to TRBJ1-5; D gene unclear. The CDR3 consists of 13 residues. V was cut by 2 bases and J by 6 bases, with 8 bases left in between. Germline lookup yields CDR1 MDHEN and CDR2 SYDVKM. CDR3 loop: CASSLRRIQPQHF. In DNA, the CDR3 is TGTGCCAGCAGTTTAAGAAGGATTCAGCCCCAGCATTTT.

The gene calls are TRBV5-1 and TRBJ1-5; 11 nucleotides align to TRBD1. The junction had 2 bases not matched to a gene; V was cut back by 4 bases and J by 5 bases. CDR3 length: 14 residues. CDR1 SGHRS and CDR2 YFSETQ come from the germline V gene. CDR3 in amino acids: CASSPGQGDQPQHF. For the CDR3, the DNA is TGCGCCAGCAGCCCGGGACAGGGGGATCAGCCCCAGCATTTT.

The table lists this clonotype with a count of one. J is TRBJ1-6 and V is TRBV7-9; the D is unclear. V lost 5 bases, J lost 7 bases, and 15 bases lay in between. CDR3 length: 15 amino acids. Germline V gene data show CDR1 as SEHNR and CDR2 as FQNEAQ (reference sequence). The CDR3 DNA follows: TGTGCCAGCAGCCCTTCGGGGTTCTCAAATTCACCCCTCCACTTT. Its translation is CASSPSGFSNSPLHF. The variable domain in full, with the rest retrieved from reference TRBV7-9 and TRBJ1-6, is DTGVSQNPRHKITKRGQNVTFRCDPISEHNRLYWYRQTLGQGPEFLTYFQNEAQLEKSRLLSDRFSAERPKGSFSTLEIQRTEQGDSAMYLCASSPSGFSNSPLHFGNGTRLTVT.

This clonotype appeared a few times. The chain uses TRBV2 and TRBJ1-1, with 10 positions matching TRBD1. Germline-derived CDR1 and CDR2 are SNHLY and FYNNEI. V was clipped by 9 bases and J by 1 base; unmatched bases: 8. The CDR3 has 15 residues. CDR3 coding DNA: TGTGCCAGGCCCGGGACAGGGGCCCAGAACACTGAAGCTTTCTTT. Protein product: CARPGTGAQNTEAFF.

This chain uses TRBV27 with TRBJ2-5; 8 bases are a match to TRBD2. This CDR3 is 16 amino acids long. Germline V CDR1 and CDR2: MNHEY, SMNVEV (reference sequence). Losses at the gene ends were 4 bases for V and 2 bases for J; bases not matched to a gene: 9. CDR3 region: CASSSALAGFQETQYF. The CDR3 DNA reads as TGTGCCAGCAGTTCCGCCCTAGCGGGCTTTCAAGAGACCCAGTACTTC.

CDR3 loop: CASSTSIRLAGGRYNEQFF. The CDR3 DNA reads TGTGCCAGTAGTACGTCGATCAGACTAGCGGGAGGGCGCTACAATGAGCAGTTCTTC. The chain uses TRBV19 and TRBJ2-1; TRBD2 aligns across 14 bases. Per germline, CDR1 LNHDA and CDR2 SQIVND (reference sequence). V shed 4 bases and J 3 bases; nucleotides not matched to a gene: 11. The CDR3 totals 19 residues. The variable domain in full, with the rest retrieved from reference TRBV19 and TRBJ2-1, is DGGITQSPKYLFRKEGQNVTLSCEQNLNHDAMYWYRQDPGQGLRLIYYSQIVNDFQKGDIAEGYSVSREKKESFPLTVTSAQKNPTAFYLCASSTSIRLAGGRYNEQFFGPGTRLTVL.

This rearrangement joins TRBV6-5 to TRBJ2-5; the match to TRBD1 covers 11 bases. The germline gives CDR1 MNHEY, CDR2 SVGAGI. With V trimmed by 2 bases and J by 5 bases, 10 bases remained unmatched. This CDR3 comprises 17 residues. CDR3 loop: CASSYLFGQGARETQYF. The CDR3, as DNA: TGTGCCAGCAGTTACCTTTTTGGACAGGGGGCTCGGGAGACCCAGTACTTC.

The chain is built from TRBV6-1 and TRBJ1-5; 10 bases map to TRBD1. This CDR3 has 17 amino acids. CDR1 is MNHNS, CDR2 SASEGT, per germline. V lost 8 bases and J lost 11; bases outside the gene matches: 21. CDR3 sequence (DNA): TGTGCCAGCGGTGCCTCCGGGACAGGGGCCGTCTTGGGGTCCCAGCATTTT. It encodes CASGASGTGAVLGSQHF.

The chain links TRBV28 to TRBJ1-5, with D tentatively TRBD1 (6 bases). V lost 6 bases and J lost 5, with 23 bases in between. Looked up from germline, CDR1 is MDHEN and CDR2 is SYDVKM. The CDR3 contains 17 residues. Here the CDR3 reads CASSRFSGGRLYQPQHF. The CDR3 region has the DNA TGTGCCAGCAGCCGCTTCTCGGGGGGGCGCTTGTATCAGCCCCAGCATTTT.

The chain combines TRBV5-4 with TRBJ2-1, with 9 bases aligning to TRBD1. With 2 bases clipped from V and 8 bases from J, the junction kept 5 bases outside the gene matches. The CDR3 covers 14 residues. Per germline, CDR1 SGHNT and CDR2 YYREEE (reference sequence). CDR3: CASSFTGGIYEQFF. CDR3 bases: TGTGCCAGCAGCTTCACAGGGGGCATCTATGAGCAGTTCTTC.

V gene TRBV7-2 combines with J gene TRBJ2-3; D gene ambiguous. The V gene lost 4 bases and the J gene lost 2 bases, with 7 bases spanning the gap. The CDR3 consists of 13 residues. Germline lookup yields CDR1 SGHTA and CDR2 FQGNSA. This CDR3 is CASSSMYTDTQYF. The CDR3 region has the DNA TGTGCCAGCAGCTCTATGTACACAGATACGCAGTATTTT.

This clonotype was observed a few times. V is TRBV7-3 and J is TRBJ1-5, with D tentatively TRBD1 (5 bases). Germline CDR1 SGHTA, CDR2 FQGTGA. Trimming took off 5 bases at V and 6 bases at J, with 20 bases between the two ends. The CDR3 extends over 16 amino acids. The CDR3 DNA is TGTGCCAGCAGCCCCCCATCAGGGTGGGAGGTTCAGCCCCAGCATTTT. This translates into CASSPPSGWEVQPQHF.

This chain joins TRBV24-1 and TRBJ1-5, with TRBD1 matching over 7 bases. The V and J ends lost 6 bases and 0 bases, in that order; junction bases with no gene match: 16. The CDR3 spans 19 residues. CDR1 is KGHDR, CDR2 SFDVKD, per germline. Here the CDR3 reads CATSMDVGETGSSNQPQHF. CDR3 nucleotides: TGTGCCACCAGTATGGACGTGGGGGAGACAGGGTCTAGCAATCAGCCCCAGCATTTT.

The V call is TRBV6-5, the J call TRBJ2-5; D might be TRBD1 (6 bases). The CDR3 is made up of 15 amino acids. The germline V gene encodes CDR1 MNHEY and CDR2 SVGAGI. With 2 bases removed from V and 4 bases from J, the gap between germline ends came to 14 bases. CDR3 nucleotides: TGTGCCAGCAGTTACGGGCAGGGGAAGGGAGAGACCCAGTACTTC. Its protein product is CASSYGQGKGETQYF.

Turning to this clonotype: This clone may be a read error of a much larger clone one base away. The chain recombines TRBV2 with TRBJ2-7; either TRBD1 or TRBD2 may supply D (6 bases each). The CDR3 covers 16 residues. V lost 4 bases and J lost 0, with 16 bases in between. CDR1 is SNHLY, CDR2 FYNNEI, per germline. The CDR3: CASSALFGGLSYEQYF. The CDR3 DNA reads as TGTGCCAGCAGTGCCCTTTTCGGGGGCCTCTCCTACGAGCAGTACTTC.

This clonotype was observed once. The chain uses TRBV6-5 and TRBJ2-1; 7 positions agree with TRBD1. Trimming took 0 bases from V and 7 from J; bases not matched to a gene: 15. CDR1 MNHEY and CDR2 SVGAGI come from the germline V gene. CDR3 size: 18 residues. Here the CDR3 reads CASSYSEQRGPTRNEQFF. CDR3 in DNA: TGTGCCAGCAGTTACTCTGAACAAAGGGGGCCAACACGGAATGAGCAGTTCTTC.

J is TRBJ1-6 and V is TRBV20-1; D remains unclear. Germline assignment: CDR1 DFQATT and CDR2 SNEGSKA (reference sequence). V was clipped by 0 bases and J by 8 bases, with 8 bases between them. The CDR3 runs 13 residues. CDR3 coding DNA: TGCAGTGCTAGAGACCTCGGTTATTCACCCCTCCACTTT. The encoded protein is CSARDLGYSPLHF.

This clonotype was counted between two and nine times. The chain recombines TRBV2 with TRBJ1-1; possible D gene TRBD1, 6 bases. The germline V gene encodes CDR1 SNHLY and CDR2 FYNNEI. V was shortened by 4 bases and J by 11 bases, with 17 bases between the two germline ends. This CDR3 is built from 13 residues. CDR3 in DNA: TGTGCCAGCAGTGGAGACGGACAGCGGGTGGCTTTCTTT. Translating gives CASSGDGQRVAFF.

The CDR3 is CASSSGCGYTF. DNA of the CDR3: TGTGCCAGCAGCTCAGGCTGTGGCTACACCTTC. The chain couples TRBV21-1 to TRBJ1-2. TRBV21-1 is described as a pseudogene. This CDR3 contains 11 residues.